Sequencing of this T cell receptor (beta chain) was carried out in a study of blood T cells in healthy people across ages. Through a sample-barcoded 5' primer and a J-beta primer mix, a second PCR was run for 7 to 11 cycles. Each cDNA molecule received a tag from a template-switch adaptor that had 12 random nucleotides. TCRdb re-derived calls from the 5' RACE reads in MiXCR, one entry per CDR3 protein. The sample includes approximately 1,000,000 distinct CDR3 sequences, around two fifths seen only once; the top ten take about an eighth. This clonotype was seen at least ten times. No antigen is known for it. Approximately 10 milliliters was the volume of peripheral blood drawn from each donor. Study-wide results and limits: Fewer expanded clones and more diversity marked long-lived versus aged donors. TCR beta diversity tracked closely with naive T cell percentage.

The V and J ends lost 0 bases and 0 bases respectively, with 15 bases between them. The CDR3 is 17 amino acids. From germline, CDR1 is SQVTM and CDR2 ANQGSEA. The sequenced sample consisted of blood. The clonotype was recovered from a man between 18 and 35 years old in good health. This chain links TRBV29-1 with TRBJ2-1; weak D call: TRBD2 (6 bases). DNA for the CDR3: TGCAGCGTTGAAGAGGGAGGACACACGGGCTCCTACAATGAGCAGTTCTTC. It translates to CSVEEGGHTGSYNEQFF.